Listed here are 3 T cell receptor beta chains from one sample, sequenced in a study of T cells in narcolepsy. The table came from immunoSEQ multiplex PCR; TCRdb's copy has only in-frame clones and leaves some out. The sample has 30,000 to 35,000 clones, about nine tenths seen once; the top ten hold roughly 0.79%. Sequenced input: CD45RA- memory CD4+ T cells from PBMCs. Receptors were obtained from a human donor with narcolepsy.

The V call is TRBV28, the J call TRBJ1-2, with 7 bases lining up with TRBD1. Germline-derived CDR1 and CDR2 are MDHEN and SYDVKM. The ends lost 5 bases at V and 5 bases at J; junction bases unmatched: 5. The length of the CDR3 is 13 residues. The CDR3 region is CASSPTGLYGYTF. The CDR3 DNA is TGTGCCAGCAGTCCGACAGGGCTTTATGGCTACACCTTC.

The chain is built from TRBV5-6 and TRBJ2-2; D ambiguous. Germline V CDR1 and CDR2: SGHDT, YYEEEE. The CDR3 totals 13 residues. Trimming cost V 2 bases and J 1 base, with 3 bases left between them. CDR3 sequence (DNA): TGTGCCAGCAGCTTTCAGAACACCGGGGAGCTGTTTTTT. It encodes CASSFQNTGELFF. The full variable domain, with the rest looked up from reference TRBV5-6 and TRBJ2-2, is DAGVTQSPTHLIKTRGQQVTLRCSPKSGHDTVSWYQQALGQGPQFIFQYYEEEERQRGNFPDRFSGHQFPNYSSELNVNALLLGDSALYLCASSFQNTGELFFGEGSRLTVL.

The J gene is TRBJ2-5, the V gene TRBV5-1; D might be TRBD1 (6 bases). The CDR3 runs to 14 residues. V was trimmed by 3 bases and J by 1 base, leaving 10 bases between them. From germline, CDR1 is SGHRS and CDR2 YFSETQ. The CDR3 loop is CASSSGHLQETQYF. The CDR3 DNA is TGCGCCAGCAGCTCGGGACACCTCCAAGAGACCCAGTACTTC.